These 26 T cell receptor beta chains came from one sample sequenced in a study of blood T cells in healthy people across ages. PCR was performed a second time for about 7 to 11 cycles using a sample-barcoded 5' primer and a J-beta primer mix. TCRdb reprocessed the 5' RACE reads via MiXCR and lists one record per CDR3 protein. The sample includes about 1.8 million distinct CDR3 sequences, less than 50% seen only once; the top ten take roughly 2%. Source material: blood. These receptors were taken from a woman aged 40 to 49 in good health.

In regard to this clonotype: This could be a read error, since a much larger clone is one nucleotide away. This chain links TRBV29-1 with TRBJ2-5; D is uncertain. CDR3 length: 14 amino acids. The germline V and J ends were trimmed by 4 bases and 1 base, with 13 bases remaining between them. CDR1 SQVTM and CDR2 ANQGSEA come from the germline V gene. The CDR3 loop is CSVVAGSFQETQYF. In nucleotides, the CDR3 is TGCAGCGTTGTTGCCGGAAGTTTCCAAGAGACCCAGTACTTC.

This chain uses TRBV25-1 with TRBJ2-7; maybe TRBD2 (6 bases). Germline V CDR1 and CDR2: MGHDK, SYGVNS. Trimming removed 5 bases from V and 7 bases from J, with 15 bases in between. The CDR3 is 13 amino acids. CDR3 DNA sequence: TGTGCCAGCAGTCCCCCGTGGGGAGGTGAGCAGTACTTC. It specifies CASSPPWGGEQYF.

Worth noting for this clonotype: One end of the junction varies from germline; a read error may be responsible. The chain is built from TRBV11-3 and TRBJ2-5, with 8 nucleotides matching TRBD2. Germline values: CDR1 SGHNT, CDR2 YENEEA. This CDR3 spans 15 amino acids. The CDR3 DNA reads as TGTGCCAACAGCAGAGGAGCGGGGGCCGAAGAGACCCAGTACTTC. It specifies CANSRGAGAEETQYF.

The chain uses TRBV4-3 and TRBJ2-1, with 12 bases identical to TRBD2. V shed 0 bases, J shed 9 bases, and the junction held 3 bases outside the gene matches. The CDR3 sequence is 15 residues long. CDR1 and CDR2 (germline): LGHNA, YSLEER. The CDR3 loop is CASSQDLLAGGEQFF. CDR3 coding DNA: TGCGCCAGCAGCCAAGATTTACTAGCGGGGGGTGAGCAGTTCTTC.

The chain employs TRBV9 and TRBJ2-7, with 10 bases that match TRBD1. Germline trimming cut 4 bases from V and 2 bases from J; bases unmatched to any gene: 3. Germline-derived CDR1 and CDR2 are SGDLS and YYNGEE. This CDR3 spans 14 amino acids. The CDR3 DNA sequence: TGTGCCAGCAGCAAAGGGACAGGGGCCTACGAGCAGTACTTC. It yields the protein CASSKGTGAYEQYF.

The V and J genes are TRBV7-2 and TRBJ1-1; the match to TRBD1 covers 8 bases. The ends lost 4 bases at V and 0 bases at J; junction bases unmatched: 4. The CDR3 loop spans 15 amino acids. CDR1 SGHTA and CDR2 FQGNSA come from the germline V gene. CDR3 nucleotides: TGTGCCAGCAGCTCGACAGGGGTCCTGAACACTGAAGCTTTCTTT. Translating it yields CASSSTGVLNTEAFF.

This sequence joins TRBV7-9 and TRBJ1-4, with TRBD1 as a possible D gene (6 bases). There are 16 residues in the CDR3. Germline CDR1 reads SEHNR; CDR2 reads FQNEAQ (reference sequence). V was shortened by 5 bases and J by 5 bases, with 18 bases between the two germline ends. The CDR3 spells CASSKDRFSPNEKLFF. The DNA for the CDR3 is TGTGCCAGCAGCAAAGACAGGTTTTCACCCAATGAAAAACTGTTTTTT.

This clonotype has only a few counts. The chain employs TRBV4-1 and TRBJ2-7; 7 nucleotides agree with TRBD1. In germline, CDR1 is MGHRA, CDR2 YSYEKL. The CDR3 is made up of 16 amino acids. Trimming removed 5 bases from V and 0 bases from J; junction bases left unmatched: 10. CDR3 sequence (DNA): TGCGCCAGCAGCTCAACGGGGACAGAACCCTCCTACGAGCAGTACTTC. It yields the protein CASSSTGTEPSYEQYF.

The chain employs TRBV4-3 and TRBJ2-3; D is unclear. This CDR3 contains 15 residues. Trimming cost V 0 bases and J 2 bases, with 9 bases left between them. CDR1 LGHNA and CDR2 YSLEER come from the germline V gene. The DNA of the CDR3 is TGCGCCAGCAGCCAAGATCACCAGCACACAGATACGCAGTATTTT. It is translated as CASSQDHQHTDTQYF.

The chain couples TRBV6-5 to TRBJ2-7; maybe TRBD1 (6 bases). The CDR3 has 16 residues. V was shortened by 5 bases and J by 4 bases, with 21 bases between the two germline ends. Germline-derived CDR1 and CDR2 are MNHEY and SVGAGI. As DNA, the CDR3 is TGTGCCAGCAGTCGAAAAGAACCGGGACACCAATACGAGCAGTACTTC. Encoded protein: CASSRKEPGHQYEQYF.

This chain joins TRBV24-1 and TRBJ2-1; 7 bases agree with TRBD2. CDR1 is KGHDR and CDR2 is SFDVKD in the germline V gene. This CDR3 spans 16 amino acids. After removal of 1 base from V and 2 bases from J, the junction contained 4 bases not matched to a gene. The CDR3 DNA sequence: TGTGCCACCAGTGATTTTCCGGGGGGAACCTACAATGAGCAGTTCTTC. It translates to CATSDFPGGTYNEQFF.

This chain uses TRBV28 with TRBJ2-5; D gene uncertain. The CDR3 runs to 14 residues. V dropped 0 bases and J dropped 5 bases, with 10 bases sitting between them. The germline gives CDR1 MDHEN, CDR2 SYDVKM. The CDR3: CASSLWPSGETQYF. CDR3 DNA: TGTGCCAGCAGTTTATGGCCCTCCGGCGAGACCCAGTACTTC.

V usage is TRBV13 and J usage is TRBJ2-7; TRBD2 might be the D (6 bases). The germline V gene encodes CDR1 PRHDT and CDR2 FYEKMQ (reference sequence). Trimming stripped 4 bases from V and 0 bases from J, with 10 bases between. This CDR3 is built from 14 residues. The CDR3 DNA follows: TGTGCCAGCAGCTCCCGGACTATCTCCTACGAGCAGTACTTC. Its translation: CASSSRTISYEQYF.

This clonotype was counted a single time. The DNA of the CDR3 is TGTGCCAGCAACCTGCGTGGTGCAGATACGCAGTATTTT. It encodes CASNLRGADTQYF. V usage is TRBV6-5 and J usage is TRBJ2-3; D uncertain. The length of the CDR3 is 13 residues. V was pared by 7 bases and J by 4 bases, with 12 bases between. Germline V gene lookup returns CDR1 MNHEY and CDR2 SVGAGI.

This clonotype occurred a few times. The V gene is TRBV20-1, the J gene TRBJ2-3; TRBD1 matches 9 bases. Trimming cost V 3 bases and J 5 bases; bases outside gene matches: 6. CDR1 is DFQATT, CDR2 SNEGSKA, per germline (reference sequence). The CDR3 loop spans 14 amino acids. CDR3 residues: CSARDRGGEDTQYF. CDR3 in DNA: TGCAGTGCTAGGGACAGGGGAGGAGAAGATACGCAGTATTTT.

The CDR3 loop is CASSPTGSPNEQFF. CDR3 bases: TGTGCCAGCAGCCCCACGGGGTCGCCCAATGAGCAGTTCTTC. The genes are TRBV12-3 or TRBV12-4 and TRBJ2-1; D possibly corresponds to TRBD2 (5 bases). The CDR3 contains 14 residues. Trimming took off 6 bases at V and 6 bases at J, with 15 bases between the two ends.

This clonotype has more than one count but fewer than ten. V is TRBV11-2 and J is TRBJ2-3, with no clear D. V lost 3 bases to trimming and J lost 4 bases, with 11 bases between them. Germline values: CDR1 SGHAT, CDR2 FQNNGV. The CDR3 length is 14 residues. The CDR3 DNA reads as TGTGCCAGCAGCTTCCGTGGTTTCGCAGATACGCAGTATTTT. This translates into CASSFRGFADTQYF.

The chain employs TRBV2 and TRBJ2-7; 7 nucleotides line up with TRBD1. CDR3 length: 14 amino acids. CDR1 is SNHLY and CDR2 is FYNNEI in the germline V gene. V dropped 3 bases and J dropped 3; count of bases not matched to a gene: 5. Here the CDR3 reads CASSELQGSYEQYF. CDR3 nucleotides: TGTGCCAGCAGTGAGCTACAGGGGAGCTACGAGCAGTACTTC.

This rearrangement joins TRBV27 to TRBJ1-2, with TRBD1 matching over 7 bases. Unmatched junction bases numbered 13, after V lost 6 bases and J lost 0 bases. The CDR3 has 17 amino acids. The V gene's germline CDR1 is MNHEY and CDR2 SMNVEV (reference sequence). The CDR3 is CASRNSGTAYTNYGYTF. The CDR3 DNA reads TGTGCCAGCAGGAACTCCGGGACAGCCTACACTAACTATGGCTACACCTTC.

The chain carries TRBV3-1 and TRBJ2-1; no definite D call. The DNA matches TRBJ2-7 better at its end, which makes the J call doubtful. The CDR3 sequence is 15 residues long. CDR1 and CDR2 from the germline V gene are LGHDT and YNNKEL (reference sequence). CDR3 residues: CASSQGWDRYNEQYF. CDR3 sequence (DNA): TGTGCCAGCAGCCAAGGTTGGGATCGATACAATGAGCAGTACTTC.

The chain is built from TRBV13 and TRBJ2-5; 8 bases are a match to TRBD2. The J call may be wrong; the DNA end is better matched by TRBJ2-7. Germline-derived CDR1 and CDR2 are PRHDT and FYEKMQ (reference sequence). The CDR3 is 12 residues long. CDR3 nucleotide sequence: TGTGCCAGCAGGGGACTAGATCGCGAGCAGTACTTC. It codes for CASRGLDREQYF.

This clonotype appeared a few times. The chain recombines TRBV14 with TRBJ1-2; no reliable D call. Germline V gene lookup returns CDR1 SGHDN and CDR2 FVKESK. The CDR3 sequence is 13 residues long. With 0 bases removed from V and 7 bases from J, the gap between germline ends came to 9 bases. The CDR3 region is CASSQDTVGGYTF. In nucleotides, the CDR3 is TGTGCCAGCAGCCAAGATACGGTCGGTGGCTACACCTTC.

This clonotype came up a few times. V and J are TRBV18 and TRBJ2-2; D is uncertain. V lost 6 bases and J lost 1, with 12 bases in between. Per germline, CDR1 KGHSH and CDR2 LQKENI. The CDR3 extends over 15 amino acids. CDR3 in DNA: TGTGCCAGCTCCCCAGCTAGTCTGAACACCGGGGAGCTGTTTTTT. Translated: CASSPASLNTGELFF.

J is TRBJ1-2 and V is TRBV25-1; TRBD1 might be the D (6 bases). There are 13 residues in the CDR3. Trimming removed 1 base from V and 8 bases from J, with 11 bases in between. CDR1 and CDR2 (germline): MGHDK, SYGVNS. The CDR3 coding sequence is TGTGCCAGCAGTGAATGGGAAAGGGGGGGCTACACCTTC. Protein product: CASSEWERGGYTF.

V is TRBV20-1 and J is TRBJ2-3; the match to TRBD2 covers 8 bases. Germline CDR1 is DFQATT and CDR2 is SNEGSKA (reference sequence). J lost 6 bases, V lost 3 bases, and 8 bases had no gene match. The CDR3 covers 14 residues. The CDR3 region has the DNA TGCAGTGCTAGGGGGACTAGGCCCTTTGATACGCAGTATTTT. Translating gives CSARGTRPFDTQYF.

The chain is built from TRBV28 and TRBJ2-4, with D perhaps assigned TRBD1 or TRBD2 (6 bases each). The V and J ends lost 5 bases and 15 bases respectively, with 17 bases between them. This CDR3 comprises 12 residues. Germline-derived CDR1 and CDR2 are MDHEN and SYDVKM. This CDR3 is CASSPLNREAYF. CDR3 in DNA: TGTGCCAGCAGTCCCTTGAACAGGGAGGCGTACTTC.